The rows below give T cell receptor beta chains drawn from one sample of a study of T cell clones after liver transplantation. Libraries were prepared by immunoSEQ multiplex PCR; TCRdb keeps only in-frame clonotypes and omits some of them. The sample carries about 51,000 clones, over 65% recorded once. This specimen consisted of CD4+ T cells from blood, obtained roughly 55 months after liver transplant. The receptor source for this set is a human patient who received a liver transplant. Some T cells may be supplied by the graft donor. Each CDR3 is given with its conserved first and last residue. The D gene is left open where the match is weak. Clone size, where shown, is once, few, many, or a class for clones that have expanded.

cdr3_nt,cdr3_aa,clone_size,v_call,d_call,j_call
TGTGCCAGCAGCCCCAGCAGACAGGGGGCTGGAAACACCATATATTTT,CASSPSRQGAGNTIYF,-,TRBV5-4,TRBD1,TRBJ1-3
TGTGCCAGCAGCCCAGGGGGCAGTAGCAATCAGCCCCAGCATTTT,CASSPGGSSNQPQHF,many,TRBV7-2,TRBD1,TRBJ1-5
TGTGCCAGCAGCTTCTCCAGCGTTTACTCTGGAAACACCATATATTTT,CASSFSSVYSGNTIYF,once,TRBV7-2,-,TRBJ1-3
TGCGCCAGCAGCCAAGGACGAATTGGACGTAGGGGTGAAGCTTTCTTT,CASSQGRIGRRGEAFF,few,TRBV4-1,-,TRBJ1-1
TGTGCCAGCAGTGGATCTAATGAAAAACTGTTTTTT,CASSGSNEKLFF,once,TRBV6-1,-,TRBJ1-4
TGTGCCAGCAGTGAAGAGGGGAGGTCTCGGGAGACCCAGTACTTC,CASSEEGRSRETQYF,once,TRBV6-1,-,TRBJ2-5
TGCGCCAGCAGCCTTCATCAGGGGCCAGATAATTCACCCCTCCACTTT,CASSLHQGPDNSPLHF,-,TRBV4-1,-,TRBJ1-6
TGTGCCAGCAGCTTCTGGGAGGGGGACACTGAAGCTTTCTTT,CASSFWEGDTEAFF,many,TRBV7-8,-,TRBJ1-1
TGTGCCAGCAGCCTTACCACTACAGATACGCAGTATTTT,CASSLTTTDTQYF,-,TRBV5-6,-,TRBJ2-3
TGTGCCAGTAGCCGTTGGGAGACCCAGTACTTC,CASSRWETQYF,-,TRBV19,-,TRBJ2-5
TGCGCCAGCAGCCAAGCGGGCGGGGAGCTGTTTTTT,CASSQAGGELFF,-,TRBV4-1,-,TRBJ2-2
TGTGCCAGTAGTATATCACGCAGGGACACTGAAGCTTTCTTT,CASSISRRDTEAFF,-,TRBV19,-,TRBJ1-1
TGTGCCAGCAGTGAACTGGCCGGGGCCTACAATGAGCAGTTCTTC,CASSELAGAYNEQFF,-,TRBV6-1,-,TRBJ2-1
TGTGCCAGCAGTGAAGCAAAACCGGGACAGGGGTATGAAAAACTGTTTTTT,CASSEAKPGQGYEKLFF,few,TRBV6-1,TRBD1,TRBJ1-4
TGTGCCTGGGTCGACAGGGGAGGCTATGGCTACACCTTC,CAWVDRGGYGYTF,-,TRBV30,TRBD1,TRBJ1-2
TGTGCCAGCAGCTTAGTAGCCAACTCCTACGAGCAGTACTTC,CASSLVANSYEQYF,few,TRBV7-2,-,TRBJ2-7
TGTGCCAGCAGCCAAGGACAGGGACCCCAAGAGACCCAGTACTTC,CASSQGQGPQETQYF,-,TRBV11-2,TRBD1,TRBJ2-5
TGTGCCAGCAGCTCCACAGGGTTCTCGGGAAACACCATATATTTT,CASSSTGFSGNTIYF,-,TRBV2,-,TRBJ1-3
TGTGCCGCCCCCAGGGAGAATGGGGCCAACGTCCTGACTTTC,CAAPRENGANVLTF,-,TRBV6-5,-,TRBJ2-6
TGTGCCAGCAGCCGCCTGATGACAGGGAACGAGCAGTACTTC,CASSRLMTGNEQYF,few,TRBV14,TRBD1,TRBJ2-7
TGTGCCAGCAGCTACTACGACAGGGGAAATTCACCCCTCCACTTT,CASSYYDRGNSPLHF,-,TRBV5-4,TRBD1,TRBJ1-6
TGTGCCAGCAGACCCGGGACGGGAGATACGCAGTATTTT,CASRPGTGDTQYF,once,TRBV11-2,-,TRBJ2-3
TGTGCCAGCAGTGAAGCGAATAGGGGGGAGGGGGTAAGGCAGTTCTTC,CASSEANRGEGVRQFF,-,TRBV6-1,-,TRBJ2-1
TGTGCCAGTAGGCTTTATGACGGGACAGATAGCAATCAGCCCCAGCATTTT,CASRLYDGTDSNQPQHF,-,TRBV19,TRBD1,TRBJ1-5
TGTGCCAGCAGCTCTCCGGGGGGACAGGGGAATAATTCACCCCTCCACTTT,CASSSPGGQGNNSPLHF,-,TRBV7-2,TRBD1,TRBJ1-6
TGTGCCAGTAGTGGGACAGGGGCGCAGCCCCAGCATTTT,CASSGTGAQPQHF,-,TRBV19,TRBD1,TRBJ1-5
TGTGCCAGCAGCTCCTACAGCGGTCTAAACGAGCAGTACTTC,CASSSYSGLNEQYF,-,TRBV5-8,-,TRBJ2-7
TGTGCCAGCTCACCACTGGACGGGGCTAACTATGGCTACACCTTC,CASSPLDGANYGYTF,once,TRBV18,-,TRBJ1-2
TGTGCCAGCAGTAGACAGGGGGCATCGGGCTACACCTTC,CASSRQGASGYTF,once,TRBV27,TRBD1,TRBJ1-2
TGTGCTAGCAGCTTAGAAGAGCATGCCTACAATGAGCAGTTCTTC,CASSLEEHAYNEQFF,few,TRBV7-7,-,TRBJ2-1
TGCGCCAGCAGTGAGTCCTGGGGAGGGAGGACTGAAGCTTTCTTT,CASSESWGGRTEAFF,-,TRBV10-1,-,TRBJ1-1
TGTGCCAGCGGAAAAGACAGTAGGACGCAGTTCTTC,CASGKDSRTQFF,-,TRBV28,-,TRBJ2-1
TGTGCCAGCAGCTCACCTCAAAGGACCGATCCTCTTGGAAACACCATATATTTT,CASSSPQRTDPLGNTIYF,-,TRBV7-9,-,TRBJ1-3
TGTGCCAGCAGCTTAGGTCGGGGTCGGAGGGTGAATGAGCAGTTCTTC,CASSLGRGRRVNEQFF,-,TRBV7-2,-,TRBJ2-1
TGTGCCAGCAGTTCCCCGGGACTAGCGGAAACCTACAATGAGCAGTTCTTC,CASSSPGLAETYNEQFF,few,TRBV28,TRBD2,TRBJ2-1
TGCGCCAGCAGCCAAATGGGGATCTCCTACTCTGGAAACACCATATATTTT,CASSQMGISYSGNTIYF,-,TRBV4-1,-,TRBJ1-3
TGTGCCAGCAGCTCATGGACGGATCCCACCGGGGAGCTGTTTTTT,CASSSWTDPTGELFF,-,TRBV7-9,-,TRBJ2-2
TGTGCCAGTAGTATCAGGGGGGGGAATTCACCCCTCCACTTT,CASSIRGGNSPLHF,-,TRBV19,TRBD1,TRBJ1-6
TGTGCCAGCAGCCTAAGATATAATTCACCCCTCCACTTT,CASSLRYNSPLHF,-,TRBV27,-,TRBJ1-6
TGTGCCAGCCAAAATGAGGGGCAGGGGTTAGTCCAGCCCCAGCATTTT,CASQNEGQGLVQPQHF,-,TRBV28,-,TRBJ1-5
TGTGCCAGCAGTAGCTACTACGAGCAGTACTTC,CASSSYYEQYF,-,TRBV6-5,-,TRBJ2-7
TGTGCCTGGACCGATGGTATAGCCGATAGTATTCTGTTTTTT,CAWTDGIADSILFF,once,TRBV30,-,TRBJ1-4
TGTGCCAGCAGCGGGTCCCTAGAAGCCCCGGATGGCTACACCTTC,CASSGSLEAPDGYTF,-,TRBV11-2,-,TRBJ1-2
TGCGCCAGCAGCCAACCCAAAGAAGGGCCGGAGCAGTTCTTC,CASSQPKEGPEQFF,-,TRBV4-1,-,TRBJ2-1
TGCGCCAGCAGCTTGGAGACAGGGCATTCCTACAATGAGCAGTTCTTC,CASSLETGHSYNEQFF,few,TRBV5-1,TRBD1,TRBJ2-1
TGTGCCAGCTCACCGCCCCTAGAGGGGGGAAGAGATACGCAGTATTTT,CASSPPLEGGRDTQYF,-,TRBV18,-,TRBJ2-3
TGTGCCAGCAGCTTGGTCAGTGGGACCCAGTACTTC,CASSLVSGTQYF,-,TRBV5-8,-,TRBJ2-5
TGTGCCAGCAGTGGCCCAGGCGGGGGAATCTCCTACGAGCAGTACTTC,CASSGPGGGISYEQYF,-,TRBV2,TRBD2,TRBJ2-7
TGCGCCAGCAGATCGGGGGGCGACACAGATACGCAGTATTTT,CASRSGGDTDTQYF,-,TRBV5-1,-,TRBJ2-3
TGTGCCAGCAGCGGCGGGGACAGCCTTGAAGCTTTCTTT,CASSGGDSLEAFF,-,TRBV5-4,TRBD1,TRBJ1-1
TGCAGCGTTGAAGTATACTTCCCAACCCGGGGTGGAACAGATACGCAGTATTTT,CSVEVYFPTRGGTDTQYF,-,TRBV29-1,-,TRBJ2-3
TGTGCCAGCAGCTTTCGTCAGGGGCCCTACGAGCAGTACTTC,CASSFRQGPYEQYF,few,TRBV7-8,-,TRBJ2-7
TGTGCCAGCAGCGTAGGGCTAGCGGGGGGGACAGATACGCAGTATTTT,CASSVGLAGGTDTQYF,-,TRBV9,TRBD2,TRBJ2-3